The following is a T cell receptor beta chain sequence with its context. V was trimmed by 0 bases and J by 3 bases, leaving 12 bases between them. CDR1 is LGHNA and CDR2 is YSLEER in the germline V gene. CDR3 length equals 15 residues. One entry per CDR3 protein results from TCRdb running MiXCR on the RT-PCR reads. The table lists about 570,000 distinct CDR3 sequences, approximately 12% of them singletons. This sample is part of a study of response to subunit inactivated influenza vaccine. The specimen comprised PBMCs from blood, sampled on the day of vaccination. The receptor comes from a middle-aged man who received an inactivated influenza vaccine. The J gene is TRBJ2-7, the V gene TRBV4-3; D gene uncertain. DNA for the CDR3: TGCGCCAGCAGCCAAGATGGCCAGCCCCACTACGAGCAGTACTTC. Its translation is CASSQDGQPHYEQYF.